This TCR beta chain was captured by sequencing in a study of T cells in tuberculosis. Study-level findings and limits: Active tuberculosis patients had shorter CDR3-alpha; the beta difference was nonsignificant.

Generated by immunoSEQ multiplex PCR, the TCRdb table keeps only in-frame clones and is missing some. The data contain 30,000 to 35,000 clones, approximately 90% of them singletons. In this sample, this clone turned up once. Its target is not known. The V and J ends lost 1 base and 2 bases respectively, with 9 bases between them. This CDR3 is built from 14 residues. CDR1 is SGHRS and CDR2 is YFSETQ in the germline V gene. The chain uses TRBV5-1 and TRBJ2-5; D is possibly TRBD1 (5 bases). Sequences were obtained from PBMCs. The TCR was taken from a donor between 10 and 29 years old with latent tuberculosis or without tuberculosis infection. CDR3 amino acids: CASSLQGWQETQYF. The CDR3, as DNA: TGCGCCAGCAGCTTGCAGGGTTGGCAAGAGACCCAGTACTTC.